Shown below are 8 T cell receptor beta chains from a single sample sequenced in a study of response to subunit inactivated influenza vaccine. MiXCR, applied by TCRdb to the RT-PCR reads, yields one record per CDR3 protein. The data show hundreds of thousands of distinct CDR3 sequences, less than 20% seen once. The material sequenced was PBMCs from blood, taken roughly 5 days after vaccination. These receptors came from a man in his fifties or sixties who received an inactivated influenza vaccine.

This chain joins TRBV24-1 and TRBJ2-2; a weak D match, TRBD2 (5 bases). CDR3 length: 15 residues. Per germline, CDR1 KGHDR and CDR2 SFDVKD. V was shortened by 1 base and J by 1 base, with 6 bases between the two germline ends. CDR3 coding DNA: TGTGCCACCAGTGATTTTGGAGGGAACACCGGGGAGCTGTTTTTT. Translated, it gives CATSDFGGNTGELFF.

This clonotype was found a few times. This chain connects TRBV20-1 to TRBJ1-2; unclear D gene. CDR1 and CDR2 (germline): DFQATT, SNEGSKA (reference sequence). The CDR3 is 14 residues long. V lost 7 bases, J lost 3 bases, and 18 bases lay in between. This CDR3 reads CSVQSTPRDYGYTF. The CDR3 DNA reads as TGCAGTGTTCAGAGTACTCCGAGGGACTATGGCTACACCTTC.

The chain is built from TRBV28 and TRBJ2-7, with 7 bases identical to TRBD1. J gave up 0 bases and V 8 bases, and 13 bases lay outside the gene matches. From germline, CDR1 is MDHEN and CDR2 SYDVKM. The length of the CDR3 is 16 residues. The CDR3 DNA reads as TGTGCCAGCTCAACCCGGGACAGCTTCCCCTCCTACGAGCAGTACTTC. It codes for CASSTRDSFPSYEQYF.

This clonotype has more than one count but fewer than ten. The CDR3 sequence: CASSYSSPAIQYF. The CDR3 nucleotides are TGTGCCAGCAGTTATTCTTCCCCTGCCATTCAGTACTTC. V gene TRBV6-2 or TRBV6-3 combines with J gene TRBJ2-4; D not certain. This CDR3 has 13 residues. CDR1 is MNHEY and CDR2 is SVGEGT in the germline V gene. Trimming took 3 bases from V and 9 from J, leaving 12 bases between them.

This chain joins TRBV4-1 and TRBJ2-7; D call uncertain. The CDR3 totals 13 residues. V was cut by 2 bases and J by 2 bases, with 7 bases left in between. The germline V gene has CDR1 MGHRA and CDR2 YSYEKL. In nucleotides, the CDR3 is TGCGCCAGCAGCCAACGCCCCACCTACGAGCAGTACTTC. Translating gives CASSQRPTYEQYF.

In its sample, this clonotype was seen a few times. DNA for the CDR3: TGTGCCAGCAGCGTGGTGGGCCTCCCATACAATGAGCAGTTCTTC. This encodes CASSVVGLPYNEQFF. The V gene is TRBV5-4, the J gene TRBJ2-1; D remains ambiguous. This CDR3 has 15 residues. CDR1 and CDR2 from the germline V gene are SGHNT and YYREEE (reference sequence). The germline V and J ends were trimmed by 4 bases and 4 bases, with 15 bases remaining between them. The full variable domain, in which reference TRBV5-4 and TRBJ2-1 provide the parts outside the CDR3, is ETGVTQSPTHLIKTRGQQVTLRCSSQSGHNTVSWYQQALGQGPQFIFQYYREEENGRGNFPPRFSGLQFPNYSSELNVNALELDDSALYLCASSVVGLPYNEQFFGPGTRLTVL.

The V call is TRBV20-1, the J call TRBJ2-1; D might be TRBD1 (5 bases). Germline CDR1 reads DFQATT; CDR2 reads SNEGSKA (reference sequence). V gave up 4 bases and J gave up 9 bases, with 16 bases separating them. The CDR3 extends over 13 amino acids. CDR3 in amino acids: CSATRTRRGEQFF. The CDR3 DNA reads as TGCAGTGCTACCCGGACGAGAAGGGGTGAGCAGTTCTTC.

The V gene is TRBV7-9, the J gene TRBJ2-5; D uncertain. The CDR3 is 16 amino acids. CDR1 and CDR2 (germline): SEHNR, FQNEAQ (reference sequence). In nucleotides, the CDR3 is TGTGCAGTACCGAGGTGGCAGGTGGACGGCCAAGAGACCCAGTACTTC. This codes for CAVPRWQVDGQETQYF.